The 29 T cell receptor beta chains below were found in one sample sequenced in a study of T cell clonality in common variable immunodeficiency (dated by TCRdb to the mid-2010s). Findings and caveats that apply to the study as a whole: CVID TCRbeta sequences reportedly showed fewer deletions and N-nucleotide insertions and lacked highly modified clones with 13 or more V deletions.

Library method: the immunoSEQ multiplex PCR assay. TCRdb carries this immuneACCESS record with in-frame sequences only. Its versions omit some clonotypes, under half of them owing to an unresolved V gene in the studies checked, with the rest unexplained. Here the sample lists about 34,000 clones, none seen once only. Of the sample, 25% to 30% is held by the ten largest clones. Their specific antigens are unknown. The sequencing input was peripheral blood mononuclear cells. These receptors were obtained from a human donor with common variable immunodeficiency.

About this clone itself: The read halts 3 residues ahead of the CDR3 end, with the missing end drawn from the germline J gene. V usage is TRBV18 and J usage is TRBJ1-1; 7 nucleotides align to TRBD1. The CDR3 sequence is 14 residues long. The germline V gene encodes CDR1 KGHSH and CDR2 LQKENI. J was trimmed by 7 bases and V by 3 bases; bases with no gene match: 8. CDR3 DNA (partial): TGTGCCAGCTCACCTTCGGCCAGGGGGAATGAA. Translating it yields CASSPSARGNE. The whole CDR3 region reads CASSPSARGNEAFF.

This clone has more than one count but fewer than ten. The CDR3 end is not reached by the read, which stops 3 residues before it; the germline J gene fills it in. The chain joins TRBV19 to TRBJ1-2; 10 positions agree with TRBD1. Germline assignment: CDR1 LNHDA and CDR2 SQIVND (reference sequence). The CDR3 length is 16 residues. The V segment lost 6 bases and the J segment 6 bases; nucleotides outside the gene matches: 13. The DNA read from the CDR3 is TGTGCCAGTAGGCTGACAGGGGGCAGATACGGGGATGGC. This sequence encodes CASRLTGGRYGDG. The CDR3, in full, reads CASRLTGGRYGDGYTF.

In this sample, this clone turned up many times. The CDR3 end falls 3 residues outside the read, so it is completed with the germline J gene. This rearrangement joins TRBV20-1 to TRBJ2-7; TRBD2 matches at 10 bases. The CDR3 extends over 17 amino acids. CDR1 DFQATT and CDR2 SNEGSKA come from the germline V gene (reference sequence). With V trimmed by 0 bases and J by 2 bases, 10 bases remained unmatched. CDR3 bases read: TGCAGTGCTAGAGATCCAACTAGCGGGATATACGCCTACGAG. It is translated as CSARDPTSGIYAYE. The entire CDR3 reads CSARDPTSGIYAYEQYF.

This clone turned up a few times. The read gets to within 3 residues of the CDR3 end, and the germline J gene fills in the rest. The V and J genes are TRBV18 and TRBJ2-2; 9 positions match TRBD2. This CDR3 spans 18 amino acids. After removal of 5 bases from V and 0 bases from J, the junction contained 10 bases not matched to a gene. Germline CDR1 KGHSH, CDR2 LQKENI. The sequenced CDR3 bases are TGTGCCAGCTCAAGGGGACTAGCAGGAGTAACGAACACCGGGGAG. Protein: CASSRGLAGVTNTGE. The complete CDR3 reads CASSRGLAGVTNTGELFF.

A remark on this clone: From the germline J gene comes the end of the CDR3, since the read stops 3 residues before it. The gene calls are TRBV30 and TRBJ1-2; no clear D. V lost 2 bases, J lost 7 bases, and 8 bases lay in between. The CDR3 sequence is 11 residues long. CDR1 is GTSNPN and CDR2 is SVGIG in the germline V gene (reference sequence). CDR3 sequence: CAWSLGLGYTF. The DNA read from the CDR3 is TGTGCCTGGAGTTTAGGACTTGGC.

This clone was found many times. The CDR3 end is not reached by the read, which stops 3 residues before it; the germline J gene fills it in. The chain joins TRBV20-1 to TRBJ2-1, with D tentatively TRBD2 (6 bases). In germline, CDR1 is DFQATT, CDR2 SNEGSKA (reference sequence). The V and J ends lost 0 bases and 2 bases respectively, with 20 bases between them. This CDR3 region has 18 residues. Incomplete CDR3 DNA: TGCAGTGCTAGAGATAGGTTCGGTAGCGGATATACCTACAATGAG. Translation: CSARDRFGSGYTYNE. The full CDR3 reads CSARDRFGSGYTYNEQFF.

Worth noting for this clone: The read finishes 3 residues shy of the CDR3 end, and the germline J gene is used to complete it. The chain couples TRBV18 to TRBJ2-7, with 10 bases aligning to TRBD1. J lost 5 bases, V lost 5 bases, and 6 bases had no gene match. Germline assignment: CDR1 KGHSH and CDR2 LQKENI. This CDR3 contains 14 residues. CDR3 DNA (partial): TGTGCCAGCTCAGCTATGGACAGGGGGGACGAG. Translated, it gives CASSAMDRGDE. The full CDR3 sequence reads CASSAMDRGDEQYF. The full variable domain, rest sourced from reference TRBV18 and TRBJ2-7, is NAGVMQNPRHLVRRRGQEARLRCSPMKGHSHVYWYRQLPEEGLKFMVYLQKENIIDESGMPKERFSAEFPKEGPSILRIQQVVRGDSAAYFCASSAMDRGDEQYFGPGTRLTVT.

This clone has more than one count but fewer than ten. A read error may produce the germline difference seen at one junction end. With the read ending 3 residues before the CDR3 end, the germline J gene is used to fill in that end. The V gene is TRBV18, the J gene TRBJ1-6; weak D call: TRBD1 (6 bases). The CDR3 contains 14 residues. CDR1 KGHSH and CDR2 LQKENI come from the germline V gene. The CDR3 is CASSPGQYKSPLHF. The CDR3 bases that were read are TGTGCCAGCTCACCAGGACAGTATAAGTCACCC.

This clone turned up a few times. The CDR3 is cut off 3 residues early in the read; its end comes from the germline J gene. V is TRBV16 and J is TRBJ1-4; D not resolved. CDR3 length: 15 amino acids. Trimming removed 0 bases at V and 0 bases at J, with 5 bases between. CDR1 and CDR2 (germline): KGHSY, FQNENV. The CDR3 loop reads CASSQSQATNEKLFF. The covered CDR3 bases are TGTGCCAGCAGCCAATCGCAGGCAACTAATGAAAAA.

This clone was observed at least ten times. With the read ending 3 residues before the CDR3 end, the germline J gene is used to fill in that end. The chain carries TRBV18 and TRBJ2-1; D call uncertain. The V and J ends lost 2 bases and 5 bases respectively, with 4 bases between them. Germline values: CDR1 KGHSH, CDR2 LQKENI. The CDR3 runs to 12 residues. The sequenced CDR3 bases are TGTGCCAGCTCACCATTCAACAATGAG. Translation gives CASSPFNNE. The whole CDR3 is CASSPFNNEQFF. Looking up the rest from reference TRBV18 and TRBJ2-1 gives the full variable domain: NAGVMQNPRHLVRRRGQEARLRCSPMKGHSHVYWYRQLPEEGLKFMVYLQKENIIDESGMPKERFSAEFPKEGPSILRIQQVVRGDSAAYFCASSPFNNEQFFGPGTRLTVL.

This clone was counted only a few times. The read terminates 3 residues before the CDR3 end, so the remaining end is supplied by the germline J gene. V is TRBV30 and J is TRBJ1-1; no reliable D call. The CDR3 covers 13 residues. V was shortened by 0 bases and J by 4 bases, with 9 bases between the two germline ends. Germline CDR1 reads GTSNPN; CDR2 reads SVGIG (reference sequence). The sequenced part of the CDR3 DNA is TGTGCCTGGAGTGTACTAGGAGGCACTGAA. It translates to CAWSVLGGTE. The complete CDR3 protein is CAWSVLGGTEAFF.

This clone turned up a few times. This chain's CDR3 is CASSIRDYNQPQHF. Incomplete CDR3 DNA: TGTGCCAGTAGTATCCGGGACTACAATCAGCCC. This chain joins TRBV19 and TRBJ1-5, with a tentative D call TRBD1 (5 bases). Read sequence stops 3 residues before the CDR3 end, and the germline J gene provides the missing end. V was trimmed by 3 bases and J by 3 bases, leaving 9 bases between them. The germline V gene has CDR1 LNHDA and CDR2 SQIVND (reference sequence). This CDR3 comprises 14 residues.

This clone was seen ten or more times. The sequence runs out 3 residues before the end of the CDR3; the remainder is reconstructed from the germline J gene. The chain has TRBV5-1 and TRBJ2-3; 10 bases match TRBD1. The CDR3 length is 15 residues. J gave up 5 bases and V 4 bases, and 7 bases lay outside the gene matches. Germline V CDR1 and CDR2: SGHRS, YFSETQ. This CDR3 is CASSPRQGAGDTQYF. The sequenced part of the CDR3 DNA is TGCGCCAGCAGCCCCCGACAGGGGGCCGGAGATACG.

This clone was seen ten or more times. The observed sequence ends 3 residues before the CDR3 terminus, with the missing tail filled in from the germline J gene. This sequence joins TRBV12-3 or TRBV12-4 and TRBJ2-2; D ambiguous. This CDR3 spans 12 amino acids. Trimming left V 5 bases short and J 3 bases short, with 4 bases between. The part of the CDR3 DNA that was read is TGTGCCAGCAGTCCCGACACCGGGGAG. Its protein is CASSPDTGE. The complete CDR3 protein is CASSPDTGELFF.

This clone was recorded many times. The CDR3 is cut off 3 residues early in the read; its end comes from the germline J gene. The genes are TRBV29-1 and TRBJ2-1; TRBD2 aligns across 10 bases. Germline lookup yields CDR1 SQVTM and CDR2 ANQGSEA. V lost 4 bases and J lost 6; bases outside the gene matches: 6. The CDR3 spans 14 residues. CDR3 DNA, as far as it was read: TGCAGCGTTGTTCCGGGACTAGCGCTCAATGAG. This codes for CSVVPGLALNE. The CDR3 in its entirety is CSVVPGLALNEQFF.

This clone has a handful of counts. The read comes to an end 3 residues before the CDR3 does, leaving the germline J gene to fill in the end. The V and J genes are TRBV7-9 and TRBJ1-5, with TRBD1 identical over 7 bases. Germline lookup yields CDR1 SEHNR and CDR2 FQNEAQ (reference sequence). V trimming: 4 bases; J trimming: 6 bases; junction bases outside the gene matches: 6. The CDR3 has 14 residues. The sequenced part of the CDR3 DNA is TGTGCCAGCAGCTCGACAGGGTCGGGTCAGCCC. It yields the protein CASSSTGSGQP. The whole CDR3 protein reads CASSSTGSGQPQHF. The whole variable domain, filled in from reference TRBV7-9 and TRBJ1-5, reads DTGVSQNPRHKITKRGQNVTFRCDPISEHNRLYWYRQTLGQGPEFLTYFQNEAQLEKSRLLSDRFSAERPKGSFSTLEIQRTEQGDSAMYLCASSSTGSGQPQHFGDGTRLSIL.

As to this clone: The junction differs from germline at one of its ends, possibly a read error. The read ends 3 residues early relative to the CDR3; the germline J gene fills the gap. The V and J genes are TRBV7-9 and TRBJ1-5; D not certain. This CDR3 region has 12 residues. The V gene's germline CDR1 is SEHNR and CDR2 FQNEAQ (reference sequence). The CDR3 reads CSSSLGLQPQHF. The sequenced CDR3 bases are TGTTCCAGCAGCTTAGGGCTCCAGCCC.

Comments on this clone: The read finishes 3 residues shy of the CDR3 end, and the germline J gene is used to complete it. This chain connects TRBV19 to TRBJ2-5; TRBD1 matches at 11 bases. Germline V CDR1 and CDR2: LNHDA, SQIVND (reference sequence). The J segment lost 3 bases and the V segment lost 4 bases, leaving 4 bases of the junction unmatched. The CDR3 length is 15 residues. CDR3 region: CASSRWDRGKETQYF. The CDR3 bases that were read are TGTGCCAGTAGTAGGTGGGACAGGGGGAAAGAGACC.

This clone was recorded many times. Sequencing ends 3 residues short of the CDR3 end; the germline J gene provides the rest. The chain has TRBV5-1 and TRBJ2-7; 7 bases fit TRBD1. The CDR3 extends over 15 amino acids. Trimming removed 2 bases from V and 2 bases from J; junction bases left unmatched: 7. Germline CDR1 SGHRS, CDR2 YFSETQ. The DNA read from the CDR3 is TGCGCCAGCAGCTTCTTCCGGGACAGAGCCTACGAG. It specifies CASSFFRDRAYE. The CDR3 as a whole reads CASSFFRDRAYEQYF.

This clone showed up many times. Coverage ceases 3 residues before the CDR3 finishes, and the germline J gene fills in the end. The chain has TRBV16 and TRBJ2-7, with 7 nucleotides matching TRBD2. The CDR3 sequence is 15 residues long. V lost 0 bases and J lost 5; bases outside the gene matches: 7. Germline assignment: CDR1 KGHSY and CDR2 FQNENV. The CDR3: CASSQSGGVPNEQYF. The sequenced CDR3 bases are TGTGCCAGCAGCCAATCGGGGGGGGTACCCAACGAG.

About this clone: This is likely an artifact of a read error, given a far larger clone one base away. The read comes to an end 3 residues before the CDR3 does, leaving the germline J gene to fill in the end. The chain links TRBV19 to TRBJ2-1; 7 nucleotides align to TRBD2. V shed 5 bases, J shed 2 bases, and the junction held 12 bases outside the gene matches. The CDR3 totals 17 residues. The germline V gene encodes CDR1 LNHDA and CDR2 SQIVND (reference sequence). The part of the CDR3 DNA that was read is TGTGCCAGTAGTTTTGGGGACTACCTCAACGCCTACAATGAG. Its translation: CASSFGDYLNAYNE. The full-length CDR3 reads as CASSFGDYLNAYNEQFF.

On this clone itself: The read stops 3 residues short of the end of the CDR3; the missing end is completed from the germline J gene. The V gene is TRBV7-9, the J gene TRBJ2-1; possible D gene TRBD2, 5 bases. Per the germline V gene, CDR1 is SEHNR and CDR2 is FQNEAQ (reference sequence). Between the trimmed V and J ends, which lost 9 bases and 4 bases, there was a span of 19 bases. This CDR3 is built from 15 residues. CDR3 amino acids: CASRILVPLYNEQFF. The sequenced CDR3 bases are TGTGCCAGTCGGATACTAGTCCCACTTTACAATGAG.

This clone has at least ten counts. The CDR3 end falls 3 residues outside the read, so it is completed with the germline J gene. The J gene is TRBJ2-7, the V gene TRBV13; 8 positions agree with TRBD2. From germline, CDR1 is PRHDT and CDR2 FYEKMQ (reference sequence). The CDR3 totals 19 residues. The V gene end was trimmed by 0 bases and the J gene end by 0 bases; junction bases not matched to a gene: 13. CDR3 region: CASSLGVAGKFEGSYEQYF. The covered CDR3 bases are TGTGCCAGCAGCTTAGGCGTAGCGGGAAAATTCGAGGGCTCCTACGAG.

On this clone: The read halts 3 residues ahead of the CDR3 end, with the missing end drawn from the germline J gene. The chain is built from TRBV18 and TRBJ2-1, with TRBD2 matching over 9 bases. V shed 1 base, J shed 8 bases, and the junction held 6 bases outside the gene matches. The CDR3 has 15 amino acids. Germline lookup yields CDR1 KGHSH and CDR2 LQKENI. The part of the CDR3 DNA that was read is TGTGCCAGCTCACCACAGGTAGGCGGGAGGGATGAG. Amino acids: CASSPQVGGRDE. The complete CDR3 reads CASSPQVGGRDEQFF.

At least ten counts were recorded for this clone. The read halts 3 residues ahead of the CDR3 end, with the missing end drawn from the germline J gene. The rearrangement links TRBV6-2 or TRBV6-3 to TRBJ2-2; D may be TRBD2 (5 bases). The CDR3 length is 16 residues. Germline V gives CDR1 MNHEY, CDR2 SVGEGT. V gave up 2 bases and J gave up 4 bases, with 14 bases separating them. The sequenced CDR3 bases are TGTGCCAGCAGTTACCCCCGGACGGGGTCCACCGGGGAG. This codes for CASSYPRTGSTGE. The whole CDR3 sequence is CASSYPRTGSTGELFF.

This clone was detected a few times. The read terminates 3 residues before the CDR3 end, so the remaining end is supplied by the germline J gene. The chain recombines TRBV7-2 with TRBJ2-3; TRBD2 matches 10 bases. V dropped 4 bases and J dropped 8; count of bases not matched to a gene: 9. Germline CDR1 reads SGHTA; CDR2 reads FQGNSA. This CDR3 is 15 amino acids long. The CDR3 region is CASSSEAGGPSTQYF. CDR3 bases read: TGTGCCAGCAGCTCGGAAGCGGGAGGGCCGAGTACG.

Regarding this clone: The read is 3 residues too short to cover the CDR3 end, so that end is filled in from the germline J gene. The V gene is TRBV6-2 or TRBV6-3, the J gene TRBJ2-1, with TRBD1 matching over 9 bases. The CDR3 length is 17 residues. Germline lookup yields CDR1 MNHEY and CDR2 SVGEGT. J was trimmed by 6 bases and V by 4 bases; bases with no gene match: 13. The CDR3 spells CASSSWVQGAMVNEQFF. The sequenced CDR3 bases are TGTGCCAGCAGTTCCTGGGTACAGGGGGCGATGGTCAATGAG.

This clone was seen more than once but under ten times. Sequencing ends 3 residues short of the CDR3 end; the germline J gene provides the rest. The chain links TRBV19 to TRBJ1-2, with D possibly TRBD1 on 6 matching bases. The CDR3 has 12 residues. Germline assignment: CDR1 LNHDA and CDR2 SQIVND (reference sequence). Trimming cost V 6 bases and J 5 bases, with 10 bases left between them. Incomplete CDR3 DNA: TGTGCCAGTAGCCGGACAGCTTATGGC. Protein sequence: CASSRTAYG. Given in full, the CDR3 is CASSRTAYGYTF.

This clone was found a few times. From the germline J gene comes the end of the CDR3, since the read stops 3 residues before it. The chain is built from TRBV6-2 or TRBV6-3 and TRBJ2-1; D unclear. Trimming shortened V by 4 bases and J by 4 bases, and 8 bases separated the two germline ends. This CDR3 has 13 amino acids. Germline V gives CDR1 MNHEY, CDR2 SVGEGT. CDR3 bases read: TGTGCCAGCAGTTCGTCCCCTTACAATGAG. This translates into CASSSSPYNE. The entire CDR3 reads CASSSSPYNEQFF.